This TCR beta chain stems from a study of radiation and T cells in renal cell carcinoma. Treatment reported: treatment-naive control, cytoreductive nephrectomy. Overall study findings and caveats: Tumor samples were small regions of 0.9 to 1 g. Dominant CDR3 motifs were more common in irradiated tumors than controls.

As concerns this clone: Its antigen is currently unknown.

Produced via immunoSEQ multiplex PCR; TCRdb's table is partial and in-frame only. The sample shows about 25,000 clones, 58% of them seen only once. The source was tumor tissue, collected from a patient whose treatment was nephrectomy without radiotherapy. This clonotype was obtained from a man aged 40-55 years with renal cell carcinoma.

CDR3 DNA sequence: TGTGCCAGCAGCTTATCACCGGAGTCCTACGAGCAGTACTTC. It encodes CASSLSPESYEQYF. V and J are TRBV11-3 and TRBJ2-7, with D unclear. V lost 2 bases and J lost 1, with 9 bases in between. The CDR3 is 14 residues long. The germline V gene encodes CDR1 SGHNT and CDR2 YENEEA.